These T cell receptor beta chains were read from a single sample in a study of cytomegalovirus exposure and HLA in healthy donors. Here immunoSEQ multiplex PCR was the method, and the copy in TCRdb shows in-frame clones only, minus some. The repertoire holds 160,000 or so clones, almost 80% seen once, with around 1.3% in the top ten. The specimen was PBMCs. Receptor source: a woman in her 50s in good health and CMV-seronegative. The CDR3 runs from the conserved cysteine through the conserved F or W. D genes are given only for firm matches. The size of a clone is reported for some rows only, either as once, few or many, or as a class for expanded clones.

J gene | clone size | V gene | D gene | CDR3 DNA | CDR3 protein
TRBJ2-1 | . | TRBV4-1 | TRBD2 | TGCGCCAGCAGCCAAGTCAAAGGACTAGCGGGAGACAATGAGCAGTTCTTC | CASSQVKGLAGDNEQFF
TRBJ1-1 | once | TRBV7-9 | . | TGTGCCAGCAGCCCCAGGATTTATAACGAGCACACTGAAGCTTTCTTT | CASSPRIYNEHTEAFF
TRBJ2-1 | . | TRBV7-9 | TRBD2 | TGTGCCAGCAGCTTAGGAGGTAGCGGGGCCTACAATGAGCAGTTCTTC | CASSLGGSGAYNEQFF
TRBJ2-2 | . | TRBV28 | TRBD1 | TGTGCCAGCCGACACACAGGGGAGACGAACACCGGGGAGCTGTTTTTT | CASRHTGETNTGELFF
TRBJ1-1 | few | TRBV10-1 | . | TGCGCCAGCATCATCGGGAGGTGGGCGAACACTGAAGCTTTCTTT | CASIIGRWANTEAFF
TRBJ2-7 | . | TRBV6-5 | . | TGTGCCAGCAGTTACGGGGGCTACTCTGCCTACGAGCAGTACTTC | CASSYGGYSAYEQYF
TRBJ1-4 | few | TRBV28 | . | TGTGCCAGCAGTTATCAGGGGATCCAGGATGAAAAACTGTTTTTT | CASSYQGIQDEKLFF
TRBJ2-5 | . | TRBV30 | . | TGTGCCTGGAGCCCCACTAAGACGGGGGAGACCCAGTACTTC | CAWSPTKTGETQYF
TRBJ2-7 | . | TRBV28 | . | TGTGCCAGCAGTGCCCTCAGGGCTTCTCAGTACTTC | CASSALRASQYF
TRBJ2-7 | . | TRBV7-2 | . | TGTGCCAGCAGCTTATTTGGCGGGGAGAACTCCTACGAGCAGTACTTC | CASSLFGGENSYEQYF
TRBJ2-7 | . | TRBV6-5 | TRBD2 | TGTGCCAGCAGTCGGACTAGCGGTAACTACGAGCAGTACTTC | CASSRTSGNYEQYF
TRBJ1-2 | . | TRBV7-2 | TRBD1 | TGTGCCAGCAGCCCCGGGACAGGGGGCTATGGCTACACCTTC | CASSPGTGGYGYTF
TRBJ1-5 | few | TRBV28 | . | TGTGCCAGCAGTTTAGGGAGGGGAGTCAATCAGCCCCAGCATTTT | CASSLGRGVNQPQHF
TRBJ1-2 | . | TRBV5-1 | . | TGCGCCAGCAGCCCCGCAGGGGCTGACTATGGCTACACCTTC | CASSPAGADYGYTF
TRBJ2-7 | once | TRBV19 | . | TGTGCCAGTAGTATATGGCCAGGGGAAGACGAGCAGTACTTC | CASSIWPGEDEQYF
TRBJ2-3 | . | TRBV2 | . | TGTGCCAGCAGTAAGGGGTTTTCTAGCACAGATACGCAGTATTTT | CASSKGFSSTDTQYF
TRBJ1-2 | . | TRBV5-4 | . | TGTGCCAGCAGCTTGGAACGAGGGATAGCTAACTATGGCTACACCTTC | CASSLERGIANYGYTF
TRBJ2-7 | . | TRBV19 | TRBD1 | TGTGCCAGTAGAAACAGGGGTGCCTCCTACGAGCAGTACTTC | CASRNRGASYEQYF
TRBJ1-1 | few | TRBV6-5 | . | TGTGCCAGCAGCCGTGCGGGGGACCTTGGCGGAGCTTTCTTT | CASSRAGDLGGAFF
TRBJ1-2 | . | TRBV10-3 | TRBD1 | TGTGCCATCAGTGCCCCGGGACAGTACTATGGCTACACCTTC | CAISAPGQYYGYTF
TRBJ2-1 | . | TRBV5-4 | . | TGTGCCAGCAGCTTGGGACTTGAGGTGGGTCGCATTGAGCAGTTCTTC | CASSLGLEVGRIEQFF
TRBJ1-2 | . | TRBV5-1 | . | TGCGCCAGCAGCTTGGCTAGGGGCGCTACTGGCTACACCTTC | CASSLARGATGYTF
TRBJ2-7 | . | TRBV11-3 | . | TGTGCCAGCAGCTCTGGACGAGGGCCCTCCTACGAGCAGTACTTC | CASSSGRGPSYEQYF
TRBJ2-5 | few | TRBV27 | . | TGTGCCAGCAACCCATCCAGGGCGACTCAAGAGACCCAGTACTTC | CASNPSRATQETQYF
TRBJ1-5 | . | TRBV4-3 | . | TGCGCCAGCAGCCAAGATCCAGGGGCACAGCCCCAGCATTTT | CASSQDPGAQPQHF
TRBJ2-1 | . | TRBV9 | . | TGTGCCAGCAGCGTAGTTGCGGGGGCGCCTAATGAGCAGTTCTTC | CASSVVAGAPNEQFF
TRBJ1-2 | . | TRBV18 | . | TGTGCCAGCTCACCACCCCGACTTATTAATGGCTACACCTTC | CASSPPRLINGYTF
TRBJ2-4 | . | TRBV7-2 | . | TGTGCCAGCAGCTTCAGGGCTCAGAACATTCAGTACTTC | CASSFRAQNIQYF
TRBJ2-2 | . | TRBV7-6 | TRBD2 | TGTGCCAGCAGCCCTACGGGACTAGCGGGGACTCGGGCCGGGGAGCTGTTTTTT | CASSPTGLAGTRAGELFF
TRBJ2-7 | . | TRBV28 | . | TGTGCCAGCAGTTTAGGGCAGCCCTACGAGCAGTACTTC | CASSLGQPYEQYF
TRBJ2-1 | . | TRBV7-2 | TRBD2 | TGTGCCAGCAGCTTAGGGGCGGGAGCTAGCAATGAGCAGTTCTTC | CASSLGAGASNEQFF
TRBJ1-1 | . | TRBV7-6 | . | TGTGCCAGCAGTGACAGGCCGAACACTGAAGCTTTCTTT | CASSDRPNTEAFF
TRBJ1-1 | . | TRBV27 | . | TGTGCCAGCAGTTTTCAGATGAACACTGAAGCTTTCTTT | CASSFQMNTEAFF
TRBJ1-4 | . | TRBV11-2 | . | TGTGCCAGCAGCCCCGGACAGATACCTAATGAAAAACTGTTTTTT | CASSPGQIPNEKLFF
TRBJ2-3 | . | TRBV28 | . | TGTGCCAGCAGTTTACAGTGGGCGATACATACGCAGTATTTT | CASSLQWAIHTQYF
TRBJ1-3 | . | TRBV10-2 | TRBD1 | TGCGCCAGCAGTGACCGGGACAGGTCATCTGGAAACACCATATATTTT | CASSDRDRSSGNTIYF
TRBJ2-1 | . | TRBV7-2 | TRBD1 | TGTGCCAGCAGCTTAACGCGACAGGGGGGTAGGAATGAGCAGTTCTTC | CASSLTRQGGRNEQFF
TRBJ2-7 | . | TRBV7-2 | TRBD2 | TGTGCCAGCAGCCGTATTAGCGGGGGGGCCTCTCACGAGCAGTACTTC | CASSRISGGASHEQYF
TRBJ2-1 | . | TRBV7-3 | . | TGTGCCAGCAGCCCTGCGGGCCCTAGACCCAATGAGCAGTTCTTC | CASSPAGPRPNEQFF
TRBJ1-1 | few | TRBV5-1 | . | TGCGCCAGCAGCAATAACCCTCAGGCCATGAACACTGAAGCTTTCTTT | CASSNNPQAMNTEAFF
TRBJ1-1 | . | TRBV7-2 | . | TGTGCCAGCAGCTTACAGGGCACGAACACTGAAGCTTTCTTT | CASSLQGTNTEAFF